This paragraph covers one T cell receptor beta chain sequence. Antigen unknown. It was with 60 Vbeta and 13 Jbeta primers that the PCR ran. Some clones are missing from TCRdb's copy, which holds only in-frame ones; the method was immunoSEQ multiplex PCR. The table has roughly 160,000 clones, about two thirds seen once; the top ten hold roughly 3%. This sample was included in a study of cytomegalovirus exposure and HLA in healthy donors. The study, taken as a whole, reports: The investigators catalogued 150 to 200 TCR beta chains as cytomegalovirus-associated. Later, an analysis found that common viral pathogens appeared to be linked with several of the most significant clusters. Later analysis suggested most CMV-associated TCR beta chains were HLA-restricted. Prior analysis indicated that the majority of TCR beta V segments exhibited productivity approximately 90% or approximately 30% of the time.

Germline V gene data show CDR1 as MDHEN and CDR2 as SYDVKM. The CDR3 extends over 15 amino acids. Trimming cost V 6 bases and J 0 bases, with 13 bases left between them. The material sequenced was PBMCs. The rearrangement uses TRBV28 and TRBJ2-3; D possibly corresponds to TRBD2 (6 bases). This receptor was taken from a woman in her 30s in good health and CMV-seronegative. The CDR3 spells CASRGWAGSTDTQYF. The CDR3 bases are TGTGCCAGCAGGGGATGGGCGGGGAGCACAGATACGCAGTATTTT.